This T cell receptor (beta chain) emerged from a study of CD8+CD57+ T cells in acquired aplastic anemia (dated by TCRdb to 2016 to 2019). Study-wide context: On average, sorted CD4+ and CD8+ cells yielded 3.2 ug of extracted DNA, with a range of about 0.17 to 27.4 ug. CD8+CD57+ expansion was defined as frequency above the mean frequency observed in healthy subjects.

Trimming costs V 5 bases and J 3 bases, and their ends lie 13 bases apart. The CDR1 and CDR2 encoded by the germline V gene are SGHTA and FQGNSA. From cysteine to phenylalanine, the CDR3 is 14 amino acids long. The sequence is cut down to CDR3 DNA, 42 bases in frame from base 1. General findings and caveats noted by the study authors: Twenty-nine CD8+ CDR3 sequences were shared between patients and controls but appeared highly expressed in patients and within their immunodominant clones. Patients and healthy controls showed no significant difference in CD8+ Simpson's diversity (P=0.060).

Profiling of TCR beta VDJ combinations and CDR3 sequences used genomic DNA as the template. TCR repertoire sequencing was run on an Illumina HiSeq 2000. The original methods were these. TRBV/TRBJ rearrangement plots, CDR3 size and DJ length profiles, and Simpson's diversity index were used to evaluate the repertoires. The immunodominant clone was defined as the most abundant DNA sequence in deep sequencing data. CDR3 amino acid sequences were checked for sharing across subjects and were also compared against the VDJdb database and published repertoires. TCRdb handled the public reads itself, with Q25 trimming in fastp and clone calling in MiXCR, and kept productive beta chains. CDR3 protein sequences are deduplicated, and each keeps its most common genes and DNA. The V and J calls, along with clone size, are taken from TCRdb and not from the paper's own processing. This sample has under 250,000 distinct CDR3 sequences in its table, and 45% to 50% of those were observed once. The ten largest clonotypes hold 6.5% to 8% of the sample.

Flow cytometry had shown CD8+CD57+ cell expansion in the patients selected for sequencing. Severe acquired aplastic anemia was diagnosed in all patients according to International Study of Aplastic Anemia and Agranulocytosis and Camitta criteria. Patients had received no therapy at the time of blood sampling. In the study, sorted CD4+ and CD8+ blood T cells from patients with severe aplastic anemia and from healthy subjects underwent deep sequencing of TCR repertoires. Patients were enrolled in the USA under clinicaltrials.gov protocols 00001620, 01623167, 00001397, 00071045, 00081523 and 00961064. Ficoll-Paque density gradient centrifugation was used to isolate peripheral blood mononuclear cells. Before DNA extraction, CD4+ and CD8+ T cells were sorted by FACS or by magnetic beads. Comment on this clonotype: It has no known antigen specificity. No base-level quality is on record; no much larger clone is a single base apart.

The V and J segments used are TRBV7-2 and TRBJ1-1, with TRBD1 as a weak D call on 5 bases. The clonotype comes from a human donor with aplastic anemia. Source material: sorted CD4+, CD8+, or CD8+CD57+ T cells (not recorded which) from PBMCs. CDR3 protein: CASSISGGYTEAFF. The DNA reads as follows: TGTGCCAGCAGCATTAGCGGGGGGTACACTGAAGCTTTCTTT.